The clone carrying this T cell receptor (beta chain) was recorded many times. This CDR3 spans 16 amino acids. J was trimmed by 3 bases and V by 3 bases; bases with no gene match: 8. The germline gives CDR1 LGHDT, CDR2 YNNKEL (reference sequence). Amplified regions were TCR beta CDR3 sequences from RNA transcripts. First-round RT-PCR with HTBI primers amplified the TCR CDR3 region. TCRdb re-called the multiplex PCR reads through MiXCR, storing one row per CDR3 protein. This repertoire shows some 270,000 distinct CDR3 sequences, roughly 13% found once; its top ten account for approximately 7.9%. This sample stems from a study of T cells in Graves' hyperthyroidism and ophthalmopathy.

This TCR derives from a woman aged 40 to 50 with Graves' hyperthyroidism. Sequencing input: blood. The V gene is TRBV3-1, the J gene TRBJ2-5; 9 positions agree with TRBD2. The CDR3 region is CASSQAGGRVKETQYF. The CDR3 DNA sequence: TGTGCCAGCAGCCAGGCCGGCGGGAGGGTCAAAGAGACCCAGTACTTC.